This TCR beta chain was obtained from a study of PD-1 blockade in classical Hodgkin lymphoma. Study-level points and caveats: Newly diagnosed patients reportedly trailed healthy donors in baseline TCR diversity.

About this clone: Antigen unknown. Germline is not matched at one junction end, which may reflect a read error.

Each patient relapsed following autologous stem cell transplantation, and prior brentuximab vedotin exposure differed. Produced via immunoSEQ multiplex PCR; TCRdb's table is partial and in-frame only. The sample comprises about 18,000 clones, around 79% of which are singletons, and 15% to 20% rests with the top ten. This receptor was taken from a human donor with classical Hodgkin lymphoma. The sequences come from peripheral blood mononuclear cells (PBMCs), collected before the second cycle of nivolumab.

The CDR3 sequence is CASSDGDRGPPFFSF. DNA of the CDR3: TGTGCCAGCAGCGATGGGGACAGGGGGCCCCCCTTTTTTAGCTTC. V gene TRBV9 combines with J gene TRBJ2-7, with 12 bases aligning to TRBD1. Germline lookup yields CDR1 SGDLS and CDR2 YYNGEE. The CDR3 runs to 15 residues.